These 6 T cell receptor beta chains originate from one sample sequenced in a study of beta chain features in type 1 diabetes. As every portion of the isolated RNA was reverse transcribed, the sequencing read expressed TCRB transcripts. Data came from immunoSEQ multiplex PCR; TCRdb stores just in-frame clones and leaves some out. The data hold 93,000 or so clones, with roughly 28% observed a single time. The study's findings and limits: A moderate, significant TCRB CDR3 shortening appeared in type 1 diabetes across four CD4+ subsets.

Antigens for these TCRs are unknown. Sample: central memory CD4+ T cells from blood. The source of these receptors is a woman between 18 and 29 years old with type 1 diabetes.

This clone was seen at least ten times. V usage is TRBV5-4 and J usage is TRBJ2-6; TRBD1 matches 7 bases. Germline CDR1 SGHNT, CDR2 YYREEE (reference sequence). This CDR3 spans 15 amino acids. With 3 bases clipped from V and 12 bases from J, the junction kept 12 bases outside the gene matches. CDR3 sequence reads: CASSSEGRQGSVLTF. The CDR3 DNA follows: TGTGCCAGCAGCTCGGAAGGGAGACAGGGTAGCGTCCTGACTTTC.

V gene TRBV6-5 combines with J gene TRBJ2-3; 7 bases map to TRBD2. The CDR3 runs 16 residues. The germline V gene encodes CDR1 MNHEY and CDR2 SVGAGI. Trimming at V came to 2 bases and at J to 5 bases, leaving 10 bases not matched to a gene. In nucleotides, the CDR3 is TGTGCCAGCAGTTACGAGGCGGCGGGAGTAGGAGATACGCAGTATTTT. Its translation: CASSYEAAGVGDTQYF.

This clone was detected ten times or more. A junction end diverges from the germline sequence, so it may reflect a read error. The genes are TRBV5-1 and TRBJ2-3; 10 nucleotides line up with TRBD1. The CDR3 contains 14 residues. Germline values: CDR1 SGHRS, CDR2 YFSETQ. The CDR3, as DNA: TGCGCCAGCAGCTTTACTCCAGAGACAGGGGGCATAAATTTT. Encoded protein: CASSFTPETGGINF.

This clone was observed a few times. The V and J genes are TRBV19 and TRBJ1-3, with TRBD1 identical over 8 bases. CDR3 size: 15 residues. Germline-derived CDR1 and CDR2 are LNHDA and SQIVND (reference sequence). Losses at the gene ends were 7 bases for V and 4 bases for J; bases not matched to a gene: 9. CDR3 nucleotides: TGTGCCAGTACCAGCCGAAGGACAGGGGGAAACACCATATATTTT. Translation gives CASTSRRTGGNTIYF.

The DNA for the CDR3 is TGTGCCAGCAGCGTAGGGACAGGGAGCTCCTACGAGCAGTACTTC. Translated, it gives CASSVGTGSSYEQYF. The rearrangement uses TRBV9 and TRBJ2-7, with 8 bases matching TRBD1. This CDR3 contains 15 residues. J lost 0 bases, V lost 0 bases, and 2 bases had no gene match. The germline V gene has CDR1 SGDLS and CDR2 YYNGEE.

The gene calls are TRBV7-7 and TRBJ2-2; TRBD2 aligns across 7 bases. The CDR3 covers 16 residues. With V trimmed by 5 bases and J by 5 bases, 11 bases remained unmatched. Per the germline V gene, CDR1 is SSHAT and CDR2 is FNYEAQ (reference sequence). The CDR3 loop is CASSGTTGQGTGELFF. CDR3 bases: TGTGCCAGCAGCGGGACTACGGGGCAAGGGACCGGGGAGCTGTTTTTT.